The text below deals with one T cell receptor (beta chain). This entry is derived from a study of blood T cell repertoires in COVID-19. The V gene's germline CDR1 is LGHDT and CDR2 YNNKEL (reference sequence). V lost 0 bases to trimming and J lost 4 bases, with 10 bases between them. The CDR3 is 15 amino acids. Assay used: immunoSEQ multiplex PCR; TCRdb lists only in-frame clones, some missing. The sample gives about 200,000 clones, 70% to 90% of which show up once; 15% to 20% is in the top ten. The J gene is TRBJ2-1, the V gene TRBV3-1 (or the pseudogene TRBV3-2), with unresolved D. The TCR sequence derives from a man between 50 and 59 years old with COVID-19, enrolled during active disease. The sequenced sample consisted of peripheral blood. The chain's CDR3 is CASSQERGQYNEQFF. In nucleotides, the CDR3 is TGTGCCAGCAGCCAAGAGAGAGGCCAATACAATGAGCAGTTCTTC.